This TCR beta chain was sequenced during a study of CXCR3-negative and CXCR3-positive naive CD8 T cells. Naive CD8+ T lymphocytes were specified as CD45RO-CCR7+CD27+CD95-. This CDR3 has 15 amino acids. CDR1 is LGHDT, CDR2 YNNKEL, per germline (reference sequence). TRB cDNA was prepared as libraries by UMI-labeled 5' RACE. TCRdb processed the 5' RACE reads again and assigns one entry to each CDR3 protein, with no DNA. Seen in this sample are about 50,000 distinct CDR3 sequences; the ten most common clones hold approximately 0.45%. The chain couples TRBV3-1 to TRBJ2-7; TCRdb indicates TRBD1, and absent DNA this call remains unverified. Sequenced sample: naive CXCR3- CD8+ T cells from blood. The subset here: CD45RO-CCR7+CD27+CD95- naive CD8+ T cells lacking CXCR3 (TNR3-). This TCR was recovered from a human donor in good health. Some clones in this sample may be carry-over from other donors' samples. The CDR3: CASSQGDRGWYEQYF.